Listed here is a single TCR beta chain. PCR used 60 Vbeta primers and 13 Jbeta primers. Data came from immunoSEQ multiplex PCR; TCRdb stores just in-frame clones and leaves some out. Here the sample spans about 120,000 clones, 70% to 80% being singletons. The sample originates from a study of cytomegalovirus exposure and HLA in healthy donors. About the research overall: Among about 179 million T cells, an earlier analysis found 95 million to 140 million unique TCR beta sequences.

V lost 4 bases and J 0 bases, leaving 6 bases between the germline ends. The germline gives CDR1 SQVTM, CDR2 ANQGSEA. The CDR3 is made up of 12 amino acids. The sequencing input was PBMCs. The origin of this receptor is a woman aged 40 to 49 in good health and CMV-seropositive. The chain employs TRBV29-1 and TRBJ1-1, with D unresolved. The CDR3 loop reads CSVVRVNTEAFF. The CDR3 DNA is TGCAGCGTTGTGAGGGTGAACACTGAAGCTTTCTTT.